The 14 T cell receptor beta chains in this list originate from one sample, sequenced in a study of T-cell reconstitution after alpha-beta-depleted transplantation in children. This sample's TCRbeta library carried unique molecular identifier barcodes. TCRdb itself ran the PCR reads through MiXCR, one entry per CDR3 protein. The sample yields over 550,000 distinct CDR3 sequences, about 10% seen once. The material sequenced was PBMCs from the stem cell graft donor, taken from the stem cell graft. The receptors derive from a human donor who donated a stem cell graft to a child with acute myeloid leukemia.

This chain links TRBV12-3 or TRBV12-4 with TRBJ1-3, with D tentatively TRBD1 (5 bases). V was cut by 11 bases and J by 0 bases, with 23 bases left in between. The CDR3 covers 17 residues. CDR3 amino acids: CAGTGGVNPNSGNTIYF. DNA of the CDR3: TGTGCCGGTACGGGGGGGGTAAACCCCAACTCTGGAAACACCATATATTTT.

The rearrangement links TRBV28 to TRBJ2-7; D is undetermined. V was cut by 2 bases and J by 9 bases, with 8 bases left in between. The length of the CDR3 is 11 residues. Germline-derived CDR1 and CDR2 are MDHEN and SYDVKM. In nucleotides, the CDR3 is TGTGCCAGCAGTTTAAGGAGCGTGCAGTACTTC. As protein: CASSLRSVQYF. The full variable domain, in which reference TRBV28 and TRBJ2-7 provide the parts outside the CDR3, is DVKVTQSSRYLVKRTGEKVFLECVQDMDHENMFWYRQDPGLGLRLIYFSYDVKMKEKGDIPEGYSVSREKKERFSLILESASTNQTSMYLCASSLRSVQYFGPGTRLTVT.

The chain employs TRBV29-1 and TRBJ2-1; TRBD2 matches 10 bases. Germline CDR1 SQVTM, CDR2 ANQGSEA. V dropped 7 bases and J dropped 6; count of bases not matched to a gene: 9. The CDR3 is made up of 14 amino acids. The CDR3 reads CSALSGRALNEQFF. The CDR3 nucleotides read TGCAGCGCCCTAAGCGGGAGGGCCCTCAATGAGCAGTTCTTC.

This chain links TRBV6-2 or TRBV6-3 with TRBJ1-5, with 9 nucleotides matching TRBD1. The length of the CDR3 is 13 residues. Germline V gene data show CDR1 as MNHEY and CDR2 as SVGEGT. The junction had 3 bases not matched to a gene; V was cut back by 7 bases and J by 5 bases. CDR3 sequence reads: CASKDRGDQPQHF. The CDR3 region has the DNA TGTGCCAGCAAGGACAGGGGAGATCAGCCCCAGCATTTT.

In the case of this clonotype: The junction shows a germline mismatch at one end, possibly a read error. The chain is built from TRBV7-7 and TRBJ2-7; weak D call: TRBD2 (5 bases). The CDR3 length is 13 residues. Germline values: CDR1 SSHAT, CDR2 FNYEAQ (reference sequence). CDR3 in amino acids: CASSLVPGDEQYF. CDR3 coding DNA: TGTGCTAGCAGCTTGGTGCCCGGGGACGAGCAGTACTTC.

This clonotype was seen repeatedly, ten times or more. The chain employs TRBV10-3 and TRBJ1-2; D gene uncertain. Germline CDR1 is ENHRY and CDR2 is SYGVKD. This CDR3 is 14 amino acids long. Trimming removed 2 bases at V and 0 bases at J, with 7 bases between. CDR3 sequence (DNA): TGTGCCATCAGTGAGGGGGAGTCTAACTATGGCTACACCTTC. It yields the protein CAISEGESNYGYTF.

This clonotype was picked up a small number of times. The chain employs TRBV6-7 and TRBJ2-5; tentatively, D is TRBD2 (6 bases). TRBV6-7 is annotated as an ORF whose role is uncertain. Between the trimmed V and J ends, which lost 8 bases and 11 bases, there was a span of 12 bases. The CDR3 totals 10 residues. CDR3 in amino acids: CASSPGLQYF. Written as DNA, the CDR3 is TGTGCCAGCTCTCCGGGACTGCAGTACTTC.

This chain connects TRBV5-5 to TRBJ2-3; 8 bases map to TRBD2. The J segment lost 7 bases and the V segment lost 1 base, leaving 5 bases of the junction unmatched. This CDR3 is 14 amino acids long. Germline V lookup: CDR1 SGHKS, CDR2 YYEKEE (reference sequence). As DNA, the CDR3 is TGTGCCAGCAGCTTGCAGCGGGAGCTAAATACGCAGTATTTT. Translation: CASSLQRELNTQYF.

This clonotype was observed a few times. The genes are TRBV20-1 and TRBJ2-7, with 11 bases identical to TRBD2. The CDR3 extends over 16 amino acids. J was trimmed by 0 bases and V by 3 bases; bases with no gene match: 7. The germline gives CDR1 DFQATT, CDR2 SNEGSKA (reference sequence). The CDR3 spells CSARPTGTSGSYEQYF. CDR3 coding DNA: TGCAGTGCTAGGCCGACCGGGACTAGCGGCTCCTACGAGCAGTACTTC.

This clonotype was seen a handful of times. The rearrangement uses TRBV29-1 and TRBJ1-5; maybe TRBD1 (6 bases). The V and J ends lost 5 bases and 6 bases respectively, with 14 bases between them. The CDR3 is 13 amino acids. Germline-derived CDR1 and CDR2 are SQVTM and ANQGSEA. The CDR3 sequence: CSVWRGEGQPQHF. DNA of the CDR3: TGCAGCGTTTGGAGGGGGGAAGGTCAGCCCCAGCATTTT.

This clonotype occurred a few times. The chain employs TRBV6-2 or TRBV6-3 and TRBJ2-5, with TRBD2 identical over 10 bases. The CDR3 loop spans 15 amino acids. In germline, CDR1 is MNHEY, CDR2 SVGEGT. V dropped 6 bases and J dropped 5; count of bases not matched to a gene: 9. CDR3 DNA: TGTGCCAGCAGGCAATCGAGCGGGAGGGGGGAGACCCAGTACTTC. Protein product: CASRQSSGRGETQYF.

This clonotype was observed a few times. V gene TRBV20-1 combines with J gene TRBJ2-2; 9 nucleotides line up with TRBD2. This CDR3 has 18 residues. Trimming cost V 1 base and J 3 bases; bases outside gene matches: 12. The germline V gene has CDR1 DFQATT and CDR2 SNEGSKA (reference sequence). CDR3 coding DNA: TGCAGTGCTAGAGGAGGGTCTAGCGGGACCGTTTACACCGGGGAGCTGTTTTTT. The encoded protein is CSARGGSSGTVYTGELFF.

In its sample, this clonotype was seen a few times. The rearrangement uses TRBV4-3 and TRBJ2-1, with D hard to call. V lost 1 base, J lost 11 bases, and 12 bases lay in between. CDR3 size: 13 residues. Germline CDR1 and CDR2: LGHNA and YSLEER. CDR3 in DNA: TGCGCCAGCAGCCAAGGAGGCCTCACCCAGCAGTTCTTC. Translation: CASSQGGLTQQFF.

The table lists this clonotype with many counts. The V and J genes are TRBV6-2 or TRBV6-3 and TRBJ2-7, with D perhaps matching TRBD1 (7 bases). Trimming removed 3 bases from V and 6 bases from J, with 15 bases in between. This CDR3 region has 14 residues. CDR1 is MNHEY and CDR2 is SVGEGT in the germline V gene. The CDR3 DNA sequence: TGTGCCAGCAGTTATTCAGGGGGGACGGGCGAGCAGTACTTC. This gives the protein CASSYSGGTGEQYF.